One sample yielded the 32 T cell receptor beta chains listed below, sequenced in a study of blood T cell repertoires in COVID-19 (dated by TCRdb to 2018 to 2021). Library preparation used the immunoSEQ multiplex PCR assay. As stored in TCRdb, this immuneACCESS dataset retains in-frame rearrangements with V and J assigned. A fraction of the clones does not appear; measured against another copy, unresolved V genes explain less than half of the discrepancy, and the remainder lacks a known reason. In this sample the table shows more than 95,000 clones, roughly 80% of which occur a single time. The ten largest clones add up to more than 4.5% of the sample. The sample taken for sequencing was peripheral blood. These receptors originate from a man aged 60 to 69 with acute or convalescent COVID-19.

The chain carries TRBV10-3 and TRBJ2-1; 9 bases align to TRBD2. Germline V gene data show CDR1 as ENHRY and CDR2 as SYGVKD. The CDR3 has 16 amino acids. Germline trimming cut 4 bases from V and 8 bases from J; bases unmatched to any gene: 12. CDR3 DNA sequence: TGTGCCATCAGTGCCTCTAGCGGGGCGGGATGGGATGAGCAGTTCTTC. It is translated as CAISASSGAGWDEQFF.

The V and J genes are TRBV7-9 and TRBJ2-5; possibly TRBD2 for D (6 bases). Germline-derived CDR1 and CDR2 are SEHNR and FQNEAQ (reference sequence). CDR3 size: 16 residues. Trimming took 2 bases from V and 2 from J, leaving 15 bases between them. In DNA form, the CDR3 reads TGTGCCAGCAGCTTACCACAGACTAGAAATCAAGAGACCCAGTACTTC. It translates to CASSLPQTRNQETQYF.

V gene TRBV7-6 combines with J gene TRBJ2-5, with TRBD2 as a possible D gene (6 bases). The V end lost 5 bases, the J end lost 3 bases, and 22 bases lay between the germline ends. The length of the CDR3 is 17 residues. Germline V gene lookup returns CDR1 SGHVS and CDR2 FNYEAQ. In nucleotides, the CDR3 is TGTGCCAGCAGCAACCGACTCGGAGGGCGCAAAAAAGAGACCCAGTACTTC. Translated, it gives CASSNRLGGRKKETQYF.

J is TRBJ2-5 and V is TRBV28; the match to TRBD1 covers 8 bases. Germline values: CDR1 MDHEN, CDR2 SYDVKM. Germline trimming cut 8 bases from V and 5 bases from J; bases unmatched to any gene: 7. The CDR3 consists of 13 residues. The CDR3 DNA sequence: TGTGCCAGCTTGACCGGACAGGGCGAGACCCAGTACTTC. It encodes CASLTGQGETQYF.

This chain joins TRBV23-1 and TRBJ2-7; 8 positions match TRBD1. TRBV23-1 is annotated as an ORF whose role is uncertain. Trimming cost V 6 bases and J 3 bases; bases outside gene matches: 10. There are 15 residues in the CDR3. The CDR3 DNA follows: TGCGCCAGCAGGTGGACAGGGACACTCTACTACGAGCAGTACTTC. Encoded protein: CASRWTGTLYYEQYF.

The chain has TRBV7-2 and TRBJ1-5; D perhaps matches TRBD1 (6 bases). Germline V gives CDR1 SGHTA, CDR2 FQGNSA. V was trimmed by 5 bases and J by 3 bases, leaving 17 bases between them. The CDR3 length is 16 residues. The CDR3 coding sequence is TGTGCCAGCAGCATACAGGGACCTAGCCACAATCAGCCCCAGCATTTT. Translated, it gives CASSIQGPSHNQPQHF.

The chain carries TRBV6-5 and TRBJ2-3, with D tentatively TRBD1 (5 bases). Germline assignment: CDR1 MNHEY and CDR2 SVGAGI. The CDR3 length is 15 residues. V lost 6 bases and J lost 2, with 15 bases in between. CDR3 amino acids: CASRETVSHTDTQYF. The DNA for the CDR3 is TGTGCCAGCAGGGAGACAGTTTCGCACACAGATACGCAGTATTTT.

This chain joins TRBV7-6 and TRBJ2-7; TRBD1 matches at 9 bases. CDR1 SGHVS and CDR2 FNYEAQ come from the germline V gene. The CDR3 sequence is 15 residues long. With V trimmed by 5 bases and J by 4 bases, 9 bases remained unmatched. CDR3 residues: CASSRGQGRGYEQYF. As DNA, the CDR3 is TGTGCCAGCAGCCGAGGACAGGGGAGAGGATACGAGCAGTACTTC.

The chain recombines TRBV27 with TRBJ1-5; possible D gene TRBD1, 5 bases. The CDR3 is 14 amino acids. Trimming shortened V by 3 bases and J by 3 bases, and 9 bases separated the two germline ends. Germline V CDR1 and CDR2: MNHEY, SMNVEV (reference sequence). CDR3 in amino acids: CASSFGGTNQPQHF. CDR3 sequence (DNA): TGTGCCAGCAGTTTCGGGGGGACCAATCAGCCCCAGCATTTT.

The CDR3 coding sequence is TGTGCCAGCAGCTCTGACAGACAGCTTGAAGCTTTCTTT. This codes for CASSSDRQLEAFF. V and J are TRBV7-3 and TRBJ1-1; D may be TRBD1 (5 bases). With 4 bases removed from V and 7 bases from J, the gap between germline ends came to 13 bases. Germline lookup yields CDR1 SGHTA and CDR2 FQGTGA. The CDR3 spans 13 residues.

This sequence joins TRBV11-3 and TRBJ1-5; no reliable D call. The CDR3 spans 15 residues. Trimming removed 1 base at V and 4 bases at J, with 11 bases between. The germline V gene encodes CDR1 SGHNT and CDR2 YENEEA. CDR3 sequence reads: CASSLAFGPNQPQHF. The CDR3 nucleotides are TGTGCCAGCAGCTTAGCGTTTGGGCCTAATCAGCCCCAGCATTTT.

The gene calls are TRBV28 and TRBJ2-7; possible D gene TRBD1, 5 bases. The V and J ends lost 6 bases and 2 bases respectively, with 11 bases between them. Germline assignment: CDR1 MDHEN and CDR2 SYDVKM. This CDR3 is 13 amino acids long. The CDR3: CASSSGFPYEQYF. CDR3 bases: TGTGCCAGCAGCTCAGGGTTCCCCTACGAGCAGTACTTC.

This clone appeared a few times. This sample includes further DNA sequences coding for the same CDR3. V is TRBV5-1 and J is TRBJ1-1, with D possibly being TRBD1 (5 bases). The CDR3 consists of 13 residues. The germline CDR1 and CDR2 sequences are SGHRS and YFSETQ. Trimming removed 3 bases from V and 4 bases from J, with 10 bases in between. The CDR3 protein is CASSSREGTEAFF. CDR3 in DNA: TGCGCCAGCAGCTCCAGGGAGGGCACTGAAGCTTTCTTT.

This clone was counted only a few times. The rearrangement joins TRBV12-1 to TRBJ1-1. TRBV12-1 is a pseudogene segment. The length of the CDR3 is 19 residues. The DNA for the CDR3 is TGTGCCAGCAGCTTAGAAATGCGCGGGGTCCGATTGATGAACACTGAAGCTTTCTTT. Translating it yields CASSLEMRGVRLMNTEAFF.

The V gene is TRBV11-2, the J gene TRBJ1-2, with 7 bases identical to TRBD1. Germline loops: CDR1 SGHAT, CDR2 FQNNGV. The junction had 7 bases not matched to a gene; V was cut back by 3 bases and J by 3 bases. CDR3 length: 15 residues. The DNA of the CDR3 is TGTGCCAGCAGCTTTGGAGAAGGGGGCGACTATGGCTACACCTTC. Its translation is CASSFGEGGDYGYTF. The entire variable domain, with the rest obtained from reference TRBV11-2 and TRBJ1-2, is as follows: EAGVAQSPRYKIIEKRQSVAFWCNPISGHATLYWYQQILGQGPKLLIQFQNNGVVDDSQLPKDRFSAERLKGVDSTLKIQPAKLEDSAVYLCASSFGEGGDYGYTFGSGTRLTVV.

This chain connects TRBV6-5 to TRBJ1-1; 7 nucleotides align to TRBD1. In germline, CDR1 is MNHEY, CDR2 SVGAGI. CDR3 length: 10 residues. V was clipped by 8 bases and J by 8 bases; unmatched bases: 2. CDR3 sequence reads: CASGTAEAFF. CDR3 nucleotide sequence: TGTGCCAGCGGGACAGCCGAAGCTTTCTTT.

V gene TRBV3-1 (or the pseudogene TRBV3-2) combines with J gene TRBJ1-6; tentative D call: TRBD1 (5 bases). The V gene lost 0 bases and the J gene lost 6 bases, with 9 bases spanning the gap. The CDR3 has 15 residues. Germline V gene lookup returns CDR1 LGHDT and CDR2 YNNKEL (reference sequence). The CDR3 is CASSQEGASNSPLHF. In nucleotides, the CDR3 is TGTGCCAGCAGCCAAGAAGGGGCGAGTAATTCACCCCTCCACTTT.

The table lists this clone with a few counts. The chain employs TRBV28 and TRBJ2-1, with a weak D call TRBD1 (5 bases). The CDR3 has 12 amino acids. V shed 5 bases and J shed 10 bases, with 12 bases lying between them. CDR1 and CDR2 (germline): MDHEN, SYDVKM. The CDR3 sequence is CASSPYRQEQFF. The DNA for the CDR3 is TGTGCCAGCAGTCCATACCGACAGGAGCAGTTCTTC.

The chain has TRBV7-9 and TRBJ2-1; D remains unclear. V lost 4 bases to trimming and J lost 5 bases, with 15 bases between them. This CDR3 is built from 15 residues. CDR1 is SEHNR, CDR2 FQNEAQ, per germline (reference sequence). This chain's CDR3 is CASSSNGRKNNEQFF. CDR3 coding DNA: TGTGCCAGCAGCTCCAATGGCCGAAAAAACAATGAGCAGTTCTTC.

The chain links TRBV5-1 to TRBJ1-1; TRBD1 matches 7 bases. Trimming cost V 4 bases and J 4 bases; bases outside gene matches: 10. The CDR3 is 15 residues long. CDR1 SGHRS and CDR2 YFSETQ come from the germline V gene. CDR3 loop: CASSTNTGVGTEAFF. DNA for the CDR3: TGCGCCAGCAGCACAAATACAGGGGTCGGCACTGAAGCTTTCTTT.

Sample share makes this clone medium-sized. J is TRBJ2-1 and V is TRBV7-9, with a tentative D call TRBD2 (5 bases). CDR1 SEHNR and CDR2 FQNEAQ come from the germline V gene (reference sequence). CDR3 length: 13 residues. The germline V and J ends were trimmed by 8 bases and 9 bases, with 17 bases remaining between them. CDR3 residues: CASLYNIGVEQFF. In DNA, the CDR3 is TGTGCCAGCCTATATAATATCGGGGTTGAGCAGTTCTTC.

The table lists this clone with a count of one. The chain joins TRBV7-9 to TRBJ2-5; tentative D call: TRBD2 (6 bases). The V and J ends lost 5 bases and 3 bases respectively, with 19 bases between them. The V gene's germline CDR1 is SEHNR and CDR2 FQNEAQ (reference sequence). The length of the CDR3 is 16 residues. The CDR3 coding sequence is TGTGCCAGCAGCCCGTCAGGTCGCGGGGTTGAAGAGACCCAGTACTTC. Its protein is CASSPSGRGVEETQYF. The full variable domain, rest sourced from reference TRBV7-9 and TRBJ2-5, is DTGVSQNPRHKITKRGQNVTFRCDPISEHNRLYWYRQTLGQGPEFLTYFQNEAQLEKSRLLSDRFSAERPKGSFSTLEIQRTEQGDSAMYLCASSPSGRGVEETQYFGPGTRLLVL.

This sequence joins TRBV7-9 and TRBJ2-1; a possible D gene is TRBD2 (5 bases). V shed 5 bases and J shed 0 bases, with 8 bases lying between them. The germline V gene has CDR1 SEHNR and CDR2 FQNEAQ (reference sequence). This CDR3 is built from 14 residues. The DNA for the CDR3 is TGTGCCAGCAGCGTTGGGAGCTCCTACAATGAGCAGTTCTTC. This translates into CASSVGSSYNEQFF.

The chain joins TRBV28 to TRBJ2-7; the match to TRBD1 covers 9 bases. Germline lookup yields CDR1 MDHEN and CDR2 SYDVKM. Trimming at V came to 4 bases and at J to 5 bases, leaving 3 bases not matched to a gene. The CDR3 is 13 residues long. The CDR3 DNA reads TGTGCCAGCAGTTCAGGGACAGGGAACGAGCAGTACTTC. It encodes CASSSGTGNEQYF.

The rearrangement links TRBV6-4 to TRBJ2-3, with D perhaps matching TRBD2 (5 bases). The CDR3 has 14 residues. V shed 6 bases and J shed 4 bases, with 14 bases lying between them. Germline V gene lookup returns CDR1 MRHNA and CDR2 SNTAGT. Written as DNA, the CDR3 is TGTGCCAGCAGCCTTAGTGGAGGTGCAGATACGCAGTATTTT. Translated: CASSLSGGADTQYF.

The chain joins TRBV7-2 to TRBJ2-5; D may be TRBD1 (6 bases). Trimming left V 5 bases short and J 2 bases short, with 15 bases between. Germline-derived CDR1 and CDR2 are SGHTA and FQGNSA. The CDR3 is 15 amino acids. The CDR3 region has the DNA TGTGCCAGCAGCACCCACAGGGATTGGCAAGAGACCCAGTACTTC. Encoded protein: CASSTHRDWQETQYF.

This chain connects TRBV2 to TRBJ2-1, with no clear D. Trimming pared 0 bases from V and 7 bases from J, leaving 7 bases between. The CDR3 runs to 13 residues. CDR1 and CDR2 (germline): SNHLY, FYNNEI. CDR3 sequence reads: CASSEARWNEQFF. DNA for the CDR3: TGTGCCAGCAGTGAAGCGCGGTGGAATGAGCAGTTCTTC.

The genes are TRBV19 and TRBJ2-1; 7 bases agree with TRBD1. V lost 7 bases, J lost 5 bases, and 11 bases stayed unmatched. Germline V gene sequence: CDR1 LNHDA, CDR2 SQIVND (reference sequence). This CDR3 has 15 amino acids. CDR3 in DNA: TGTGCCAGTACCCCCTCGACAGGGACCGACAATGAGCAGTTCTTC. This sequence encodes CASTPSTGTDNEQFF.

This clone has only a few counts. The chain carries TRBV18 and TRBJ2-7, with a possible D match to TRBD2 (5 bases). CDR3 length: 14 residues. Germline V gene lookup returns CDR1 KGHSH and CDR2 LQKENI. The V gene lost 8 bases and the J gene lost 6 bases, with 20 bases spanning the gap. CDR3 sequence: CASRPGFEGSEQYF. CDR3 nucleotides: TGTGCCAGCAGACCGGGGTTTGAAGGGTCCGAGCAGTACTTC.

V and J are TRBV30 and TRBJ1-5; D is perhaps TRBD1 (6 bases). This CDR3 region has 16 residues. V lost 3 bases and J lost 3, with 18 bases in between. Germline CDR1 GTSNPN, CDR2 SVGIG (reference sequence). The DNA of the CDR3 is TGTGCCTGGAGGGTACAGGGAGAGGGTACCAATCAGCCCCAGCATTTT. Amino acid sequence: CAWRVQGEGTNQPQHF.

The CDR3 here is CAWSLVPGQGSAGAYNEQFF. The CDR3 DNA reads as TGTGCCTGGAGCTTGGTCCCGGGACAGGGGTCAGCGGGAGCCTACAATGAGCAGTTCTTC. The chain employs TRBV30 and TRBJ2-1; TRBD1 agrees at 10 bases. The CDR3 length is 20 residues. V lost 3 bases, J lost 2 bases, and 19 bases stayed unmatched. Looked up from germline, CDR1 is GTSNPN and CDR2 is SVGIG (reference sequence).

The chain combines TRBV19 with TRBJ2-1, with TRBD2 identical over 14 bases. Germline CDR1 reads LNHDA; CDR2 reads SQIVND (reference sequence). V gave up 8 bases and J gave up 1 base; unmatched junction bases: 10. CDR3 size: 18 residues. The CDR3 reads CASWGGLAGEGSYNEQFF. CDR3 in DNA: TGTGCCAGTTGGGGGGGACTAGCGGGAGAAGGGTCCTACAATGAGCAGTTCTTC.